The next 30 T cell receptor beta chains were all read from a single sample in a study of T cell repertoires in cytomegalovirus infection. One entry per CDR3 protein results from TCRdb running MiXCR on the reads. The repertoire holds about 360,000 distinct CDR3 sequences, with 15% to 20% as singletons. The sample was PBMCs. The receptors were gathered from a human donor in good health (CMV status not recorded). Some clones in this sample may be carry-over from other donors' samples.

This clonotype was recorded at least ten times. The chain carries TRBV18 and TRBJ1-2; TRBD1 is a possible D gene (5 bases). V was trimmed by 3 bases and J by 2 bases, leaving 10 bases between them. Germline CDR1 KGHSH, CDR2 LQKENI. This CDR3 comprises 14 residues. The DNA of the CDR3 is TGTGCCAGCTCACCCCCAGGGAACAACTATGGCTACACCTTC. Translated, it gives CASSPPGNNYGYTF.

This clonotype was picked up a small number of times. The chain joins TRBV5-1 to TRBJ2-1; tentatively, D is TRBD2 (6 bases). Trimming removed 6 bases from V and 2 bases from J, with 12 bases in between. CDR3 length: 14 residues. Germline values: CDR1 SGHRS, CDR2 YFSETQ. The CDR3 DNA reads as TGCGCCAGCACGGGCGGGGTAACCTACAATGAGCAGTTCTTC. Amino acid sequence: CASTGGVTYNEQFF. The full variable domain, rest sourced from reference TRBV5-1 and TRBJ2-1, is KAGVTQTPRYLIKTRGQQVTLSCSPISGHRSVSWYQQTPGQGLQFLFEYFSETQRNKGNFPGRFSGRQFSNSRSEMNVSTLELGDSALYLCASTGGVTYNEQFFGPGTRLTVL.

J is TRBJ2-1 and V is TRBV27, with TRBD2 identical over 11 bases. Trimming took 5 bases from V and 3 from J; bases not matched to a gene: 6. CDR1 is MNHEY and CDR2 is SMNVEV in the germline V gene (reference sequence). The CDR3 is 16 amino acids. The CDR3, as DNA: TGTGCCAGCAGTCCACAGGGACTAGCGGTCTACAATGAGCAGTTCTTC. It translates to CASSPQGLAVYNEQFF.

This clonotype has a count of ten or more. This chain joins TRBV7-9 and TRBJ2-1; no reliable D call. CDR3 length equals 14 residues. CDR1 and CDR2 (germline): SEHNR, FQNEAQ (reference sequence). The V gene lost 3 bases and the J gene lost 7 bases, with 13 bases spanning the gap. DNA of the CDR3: TGTGCCAGCAGCTTCCCGGTGATGGGTAATGAGCAGTTCTTC. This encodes CASSFPVMGNEQFF.

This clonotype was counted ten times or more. The DNA for the CDR3 is TGTGCCAGCAGCTTAGTGGCGGACACTGAAGCTTTCTTT. Translating it yields CASSLVADTEAFF. The V gene is TRBV7-2, the J gene TRBJ1-1; no clear D gene. Deletions cut 1 base from V and 3 bases from J, with 6 bases between. Germline lookup yields CDR1 SGHTA and CDR2 FQGNSA. This CDR3 spans 13 amino acids.

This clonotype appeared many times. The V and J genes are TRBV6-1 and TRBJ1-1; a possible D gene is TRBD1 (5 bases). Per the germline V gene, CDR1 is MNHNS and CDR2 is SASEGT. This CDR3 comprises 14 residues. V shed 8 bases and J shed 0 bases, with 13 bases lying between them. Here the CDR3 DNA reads TGTGCCAGCCGCGACAGAAGCATGAACACTGAAGCTTTCTTT. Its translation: CASRDRSMNTEAFF.

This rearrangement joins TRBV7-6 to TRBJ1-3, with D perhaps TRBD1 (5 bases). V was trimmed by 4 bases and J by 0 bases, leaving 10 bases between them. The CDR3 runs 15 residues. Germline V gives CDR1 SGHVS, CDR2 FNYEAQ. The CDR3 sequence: CASSSGTFSGNTIYF. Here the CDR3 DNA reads TGTGCCAGCAGCTCTGGGACCTTCTCTGGAAACACCATATATTTT.

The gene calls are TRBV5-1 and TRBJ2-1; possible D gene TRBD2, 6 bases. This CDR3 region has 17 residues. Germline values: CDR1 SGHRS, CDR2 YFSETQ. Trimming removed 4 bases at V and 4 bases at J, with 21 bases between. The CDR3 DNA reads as TGCGCCAGCAGCAAACTTGTTCTACGCGGGAATTACAATGAGCAGTTCTTC. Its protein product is CASSKLVLRGNYNEQFF.

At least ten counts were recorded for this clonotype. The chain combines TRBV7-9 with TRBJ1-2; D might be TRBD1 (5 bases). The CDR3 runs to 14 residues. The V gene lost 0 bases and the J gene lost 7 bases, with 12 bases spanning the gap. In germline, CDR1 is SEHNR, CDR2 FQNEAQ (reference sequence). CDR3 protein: CASSLAAGLIGYTF. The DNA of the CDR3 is TGTGCCAGCAGCTTAGCCGCAGGGCTTATTGGCTACACCTTC.

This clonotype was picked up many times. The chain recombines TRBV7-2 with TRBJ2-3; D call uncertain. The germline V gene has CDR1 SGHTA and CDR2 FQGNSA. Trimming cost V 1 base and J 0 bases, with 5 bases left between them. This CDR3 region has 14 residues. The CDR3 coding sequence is TGTGCCAGCAGCTTAGATCTCAGCACAGATACGCAGTATTTT. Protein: CASSLDLSTDTQYF.

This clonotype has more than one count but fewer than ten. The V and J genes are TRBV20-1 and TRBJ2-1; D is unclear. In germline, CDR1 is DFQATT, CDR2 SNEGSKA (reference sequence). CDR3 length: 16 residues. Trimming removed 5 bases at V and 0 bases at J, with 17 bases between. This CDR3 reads CSAPRGGWSSYNEQFF. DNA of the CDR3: TGCAGTGCTCCCCGAGGTGGGTGGAGCTCCTACAATGAGCAGTTCTTC.

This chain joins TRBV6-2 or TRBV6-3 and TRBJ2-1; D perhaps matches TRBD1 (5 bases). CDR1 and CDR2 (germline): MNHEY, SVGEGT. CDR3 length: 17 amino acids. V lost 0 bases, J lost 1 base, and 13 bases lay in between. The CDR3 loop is CASSYSLRAPSYNEQFF. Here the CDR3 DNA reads TGTGCCAGCAGTTACTCGCTCAGGGCGCCTTCCTACAATGAGCAGTTCTTC.

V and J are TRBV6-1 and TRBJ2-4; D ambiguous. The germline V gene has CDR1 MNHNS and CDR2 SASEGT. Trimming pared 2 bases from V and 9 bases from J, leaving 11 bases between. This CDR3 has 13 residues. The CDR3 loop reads CASSEQVLSIQYF. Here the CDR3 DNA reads TGTGCCAGCAGTGAACAAGTCCTTAGCATTCAGTACTTC.

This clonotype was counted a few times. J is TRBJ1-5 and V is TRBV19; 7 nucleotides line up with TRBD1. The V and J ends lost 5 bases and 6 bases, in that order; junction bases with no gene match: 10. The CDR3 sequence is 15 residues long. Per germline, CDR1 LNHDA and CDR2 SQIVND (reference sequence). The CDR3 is CASSPKQGRFQPQHF. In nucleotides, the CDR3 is TGTGCCAGTAGTCCCAAACAGGGGCGGTTTCAGCCCCAGCATTTT.

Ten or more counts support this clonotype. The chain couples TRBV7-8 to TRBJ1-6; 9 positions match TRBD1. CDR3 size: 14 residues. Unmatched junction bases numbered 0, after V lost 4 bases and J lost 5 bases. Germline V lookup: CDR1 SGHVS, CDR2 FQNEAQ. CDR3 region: CASSWDRDNSPLHF. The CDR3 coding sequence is TGTGCCAGCAGCTGGGACAGGGATAATTCACCCCTCCACTTT.

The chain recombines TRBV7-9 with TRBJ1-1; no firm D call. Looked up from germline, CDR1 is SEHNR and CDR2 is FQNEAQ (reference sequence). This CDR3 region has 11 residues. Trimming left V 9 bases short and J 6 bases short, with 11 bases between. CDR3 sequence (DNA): TGTGCCAGTATTCCGGGGTCTGAAGCTTTCTTT. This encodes CASIPGSEAFF. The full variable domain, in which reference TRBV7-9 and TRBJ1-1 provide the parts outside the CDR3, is DTGVSQNPRHKITKRGQNVTFRCDPISEHNRLYWYRQTLGQGPEFLTYFQNEAQLEKSRLLSDRFSAERPKGSFSTLEIQRTEQGDSAMYLCASIPGSEAFFGQGTRLTVV.

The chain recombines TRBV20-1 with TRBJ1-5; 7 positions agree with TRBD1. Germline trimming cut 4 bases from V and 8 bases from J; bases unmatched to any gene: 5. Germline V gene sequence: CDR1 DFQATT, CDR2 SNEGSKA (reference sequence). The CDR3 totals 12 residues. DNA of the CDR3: TGCAGTGCTAACAGGGGACGTGAGCCCCAGCATTTT. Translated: CSANRGREPQHF.

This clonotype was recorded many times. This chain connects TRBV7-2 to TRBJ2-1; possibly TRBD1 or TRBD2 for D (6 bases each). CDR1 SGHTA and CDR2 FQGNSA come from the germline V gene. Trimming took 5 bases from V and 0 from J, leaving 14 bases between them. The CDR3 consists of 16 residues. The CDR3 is CASSGEGGGSYNEQFF. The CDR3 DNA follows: TGTGCCAGCAGCGGAGAGGGGGGTGGCTCCTACAATGAGCAGTTCTTC.

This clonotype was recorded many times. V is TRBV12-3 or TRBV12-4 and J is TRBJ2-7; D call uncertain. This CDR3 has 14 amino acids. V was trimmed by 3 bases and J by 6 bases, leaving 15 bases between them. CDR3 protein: CASSFWPVGVEQYF. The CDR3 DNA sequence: TGTGCCAGCAGTTTTTGGCCGGTTGGGGTCGAGCAGTACTTC.

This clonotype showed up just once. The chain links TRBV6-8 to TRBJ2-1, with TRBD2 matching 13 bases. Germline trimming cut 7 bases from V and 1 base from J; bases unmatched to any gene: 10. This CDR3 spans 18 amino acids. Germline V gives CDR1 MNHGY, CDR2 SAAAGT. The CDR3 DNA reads TGTGCCAGCAATAACGGGACTAGCGGGAAGGAGTCCTACAATGAGCAGTTCTTC. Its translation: CASNNGTSGKESYNEQFF.

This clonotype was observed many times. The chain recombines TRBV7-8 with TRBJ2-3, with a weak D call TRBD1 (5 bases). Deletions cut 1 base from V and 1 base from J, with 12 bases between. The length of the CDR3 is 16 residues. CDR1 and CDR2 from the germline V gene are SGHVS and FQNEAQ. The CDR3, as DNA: TGTGCCAGCAGCTTAGTTGGGGCGACGGGCACAGATACGCAGTATTTT. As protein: CASSLVGATGTDTQYF.

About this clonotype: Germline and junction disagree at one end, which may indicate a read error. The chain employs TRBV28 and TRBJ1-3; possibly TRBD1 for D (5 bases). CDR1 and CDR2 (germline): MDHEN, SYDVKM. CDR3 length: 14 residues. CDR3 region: CASSGGGSGNTIYF. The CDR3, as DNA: TGCGCCAGCAGCGGCGGGGGCTCTGGAAACACCATATATTTT.

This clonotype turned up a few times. CDR3 nucleotide sequence: TGCAGCGTTGATGTTAGAACCAACACTGAAGCTTTCTTT. Protein sequence: CSVDVRTNTEAFF. The chain is built from TRBV29-1 and TRBJ1-1; D unclear. The CDR3 contains 13 residues. Germline values: CDR1 SQVTM, CDR2 ANQGSEA. V shed 3 bases and J shed 2 bases, with 10 bases lying between them.

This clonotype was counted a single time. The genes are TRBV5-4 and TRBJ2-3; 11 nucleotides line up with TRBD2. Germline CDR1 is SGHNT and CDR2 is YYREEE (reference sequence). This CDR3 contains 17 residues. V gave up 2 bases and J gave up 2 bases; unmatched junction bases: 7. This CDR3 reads CASSFGLAGGITDTQYF. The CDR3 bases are TGTGCCAGCAGCTTCGGCCTAGCGGGAGGAATCACAGATACGCAGTATTTT.

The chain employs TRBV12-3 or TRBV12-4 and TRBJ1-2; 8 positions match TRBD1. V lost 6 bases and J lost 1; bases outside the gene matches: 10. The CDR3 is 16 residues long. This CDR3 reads CASSYGEDRDNYGYTF. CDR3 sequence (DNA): TGTGCCAGCAGCTACGGGGAGGACAGGGATAACTATGGCTACACCTTC.

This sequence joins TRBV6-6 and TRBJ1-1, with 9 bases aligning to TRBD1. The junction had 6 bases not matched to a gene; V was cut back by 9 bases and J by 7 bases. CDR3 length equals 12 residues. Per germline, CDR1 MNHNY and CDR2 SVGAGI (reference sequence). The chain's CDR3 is CASWDRAGEAFF. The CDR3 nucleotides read TGTGCCAGTTGGGACAGGGCGGGTGAAGCTTTCTTT.

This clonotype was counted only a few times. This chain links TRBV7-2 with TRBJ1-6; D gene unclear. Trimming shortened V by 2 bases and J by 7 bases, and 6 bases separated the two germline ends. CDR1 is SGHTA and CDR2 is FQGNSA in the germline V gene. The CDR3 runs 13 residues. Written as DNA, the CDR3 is TGTGCCAGCAGCTTAATGTACAATTCACCCCTCCACTTT. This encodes CASSLMYNSPLHF.

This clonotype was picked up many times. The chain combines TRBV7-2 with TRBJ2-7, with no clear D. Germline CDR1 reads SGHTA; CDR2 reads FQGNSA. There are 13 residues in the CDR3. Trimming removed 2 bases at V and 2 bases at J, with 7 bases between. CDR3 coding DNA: TGTGCCAGCAGCTTATCTTTGCCCTACGAGCAGTACTTC. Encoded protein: CASSLSLPYEQYF.

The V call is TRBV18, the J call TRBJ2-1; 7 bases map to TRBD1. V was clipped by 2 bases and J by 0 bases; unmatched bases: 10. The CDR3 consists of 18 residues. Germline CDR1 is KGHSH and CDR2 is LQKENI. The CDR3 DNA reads TGTGCCAGCTCACCATACCTTCTCCGGGACAGCTCCTACAATGAGCAGTTCTTC. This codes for CASSPYLLRDSSYNEQFF. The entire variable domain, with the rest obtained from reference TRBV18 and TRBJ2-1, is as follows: NAGVMQNPRHLVRRRGQEARLRCSPMKGHSHVYWYRQLPEEGLKFMVYLQKENIIDESGMPKERFSAEFPKEGPSILRIQQVVRGDSAAYFCASSPYLLRDSSYNEQFFGPGTRLTVL.

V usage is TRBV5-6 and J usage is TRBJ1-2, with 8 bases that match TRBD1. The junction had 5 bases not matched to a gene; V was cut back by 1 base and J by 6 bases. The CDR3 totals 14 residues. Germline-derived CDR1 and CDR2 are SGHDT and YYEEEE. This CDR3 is CASSLSRGRDGYTF. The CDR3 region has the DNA TGTGCCAGCAGCTTGTCCAGGGGGCGCGATGGCTACACCTTC.